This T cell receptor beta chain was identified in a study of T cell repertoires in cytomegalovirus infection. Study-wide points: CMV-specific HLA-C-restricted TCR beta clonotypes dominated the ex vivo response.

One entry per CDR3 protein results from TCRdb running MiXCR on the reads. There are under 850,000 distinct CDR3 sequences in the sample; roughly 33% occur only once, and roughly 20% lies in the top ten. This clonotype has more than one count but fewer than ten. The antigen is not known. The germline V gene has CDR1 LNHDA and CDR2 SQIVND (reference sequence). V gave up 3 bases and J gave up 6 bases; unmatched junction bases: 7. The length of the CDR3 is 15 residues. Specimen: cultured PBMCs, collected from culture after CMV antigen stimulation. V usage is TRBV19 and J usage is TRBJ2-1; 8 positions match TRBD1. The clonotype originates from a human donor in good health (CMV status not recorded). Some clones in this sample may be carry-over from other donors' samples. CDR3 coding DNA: TGTGCCAGTAGTATTGCCCCAGGGGGCTTCAATGAGCAGTTCTTC. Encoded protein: CASSIAPGGFNEQFF.